One T cell receptor beta chain is described in this entry. Its antigen remains unknown. A much larger clone differs from this one at a single base, so this may be a read error. For the second PCR, which ran for about 6 to 11 cycles, a sample-barcoded 5' primer and a J-beta primer mix were used. Every individual sample yielded 2.5 million or more paired-end reads (each containing CDR3). TCRdb ran MiXCR on the 5' RACE reads and lists one entry per CDR3 protein. This sample has 630,000 or so distinct CDR3 sequences; roughly 30% occur once, and the top ten carry approximately 14%. Deletions cut 4 bases from V and 3 bases from J, with 22 bases between. CDR3 size: 17 residues. Germline V gives CDR1 SGHNT, CDR2 YYREEE (reference sequence). These data come from a study of blood T cells in healthy people across ages. Study-wide points: Diversity was estimated from one million T cells, and these estimates were considered underestimates. As age increased, TCR beta diversity per million T cells fell in a roughly linear fashion. Because donor CMV status was unknown, expanded clonotype changes were possibly confounded.

This clonotype was sampled from an elderly woman in good health. The chain employs TRBV5-4 and TRBJ2-5, with a tentative D call TRBD2 (7 bases). Sequencing was performed on blood. The chain's CDR3 is CASSPVAGGTSKETQYF. The DNA for the CDR3 is TGTGCCAGCAGCCCCGTTGCCGGGGGGACAAGCAAAGAGACCCAGTACTTC.